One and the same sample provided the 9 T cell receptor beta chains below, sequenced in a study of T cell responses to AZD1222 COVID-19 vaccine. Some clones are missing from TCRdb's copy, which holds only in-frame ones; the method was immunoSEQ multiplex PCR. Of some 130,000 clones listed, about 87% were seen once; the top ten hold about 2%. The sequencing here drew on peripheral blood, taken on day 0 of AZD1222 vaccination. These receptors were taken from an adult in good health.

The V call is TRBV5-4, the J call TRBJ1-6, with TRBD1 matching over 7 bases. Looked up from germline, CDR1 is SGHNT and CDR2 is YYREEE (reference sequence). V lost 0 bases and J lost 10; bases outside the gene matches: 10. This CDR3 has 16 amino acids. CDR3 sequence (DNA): TGTGCCAGCAGCTTGGCACGCGACAGGGCGGCCTCACCCCTCCACTTT. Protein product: CASSLARDRAASPLHF.

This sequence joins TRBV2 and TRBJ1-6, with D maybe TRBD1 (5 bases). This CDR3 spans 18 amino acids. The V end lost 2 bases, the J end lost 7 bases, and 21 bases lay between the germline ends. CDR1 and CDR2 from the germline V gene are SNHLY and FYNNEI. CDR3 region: CASSETSIPGGRNSPLHF. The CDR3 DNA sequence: TGTGCCAGCAGTGAAACGAGCATACCGGGGGGGAGAAATTCACCCCTCCACTTT.

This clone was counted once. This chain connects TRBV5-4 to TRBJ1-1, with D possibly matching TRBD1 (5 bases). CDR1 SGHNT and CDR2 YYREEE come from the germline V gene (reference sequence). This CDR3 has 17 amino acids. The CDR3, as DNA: TGTGTCTATAAGACCGGGGCAGGCGCCTTGTGGAACACTGAAGCTTTCTTT. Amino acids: CVYKTGAGALWNTEAFF.

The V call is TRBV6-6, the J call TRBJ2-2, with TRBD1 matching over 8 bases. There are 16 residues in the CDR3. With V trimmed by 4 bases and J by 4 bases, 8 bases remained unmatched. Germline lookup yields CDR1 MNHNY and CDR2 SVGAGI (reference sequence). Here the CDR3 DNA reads TGTGCCAGCAGTTCCCGGACAGGGACGAGCACCGGGGAGCTGTTTTTT. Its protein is CASSSRTGTSTGELFF.

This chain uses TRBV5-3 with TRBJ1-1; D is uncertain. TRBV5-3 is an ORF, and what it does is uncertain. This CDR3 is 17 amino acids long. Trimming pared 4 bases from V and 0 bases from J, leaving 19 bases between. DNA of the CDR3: TGTGCCAGAAGCCCCCCCACAAACCCCCTAATGAACACTGAAGCTTTCTTT. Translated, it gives CARSPPTNPLMNTEAFF.

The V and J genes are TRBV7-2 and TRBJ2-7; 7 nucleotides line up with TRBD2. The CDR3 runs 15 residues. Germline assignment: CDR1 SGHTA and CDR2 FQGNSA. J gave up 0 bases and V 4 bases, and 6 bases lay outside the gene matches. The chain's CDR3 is CASSSTGTTSYEQYF. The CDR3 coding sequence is TGTGCCAGCAGCTCCACCGGGACTACCTCCTACGAGCAGTACTTC. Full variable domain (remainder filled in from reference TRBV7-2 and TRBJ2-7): GAGVSQSPSNKVTEKGKDVELRCDPISGHTALYWYRQSLGQGLEFLIYFQGNSAPDKSGLPSDRFSAERTGGSVSTLTIQRTQQEDSAVYLCASSSTGTTSYEQYFGPGTRLTVT.

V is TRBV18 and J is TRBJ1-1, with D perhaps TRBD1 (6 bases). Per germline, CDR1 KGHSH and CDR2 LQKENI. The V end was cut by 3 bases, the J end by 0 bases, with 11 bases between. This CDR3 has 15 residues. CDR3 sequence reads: CASSPGAFMNTEAFF. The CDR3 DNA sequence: TGTGCCAGCTCACCGGGGGCTTTTATGAACACTGAAGCTTTCTTT.

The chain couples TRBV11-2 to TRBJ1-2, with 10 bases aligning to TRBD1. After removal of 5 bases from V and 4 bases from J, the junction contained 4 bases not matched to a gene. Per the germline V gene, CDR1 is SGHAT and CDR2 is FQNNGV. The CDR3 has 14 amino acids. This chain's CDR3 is CASSQGQGGYGYTF. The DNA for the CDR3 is TGTGCCAGCAGCCAAGGACAGGGGGGCTATGGCTACACCTTC.

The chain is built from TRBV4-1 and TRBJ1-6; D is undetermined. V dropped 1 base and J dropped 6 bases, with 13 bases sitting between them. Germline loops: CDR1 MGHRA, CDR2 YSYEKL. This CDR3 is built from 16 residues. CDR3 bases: TGCGCCAGCAGCCAAGTAACTCAGGCCCCTAATTCACCCCTCCACTTT. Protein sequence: CASSQVTQAPNSPLHF.